Below, 16 T cell receptor beta chains from the same sample are listed, as sequenced in a study of T-cell memory formation after mild COVID-19. TCRdb redid the calling of the 5' RACE reads with MiXCR, one entry per CDR3 protein. This table holds roughly 480,000 distinct CDR3 sequences, more than 20% found once. Material for sequencing was PBMCs or a T cell subset sorted from them (not recorded which). The receptor set was obtained from an adult woman who had mild COVID-19 (a few samples of this study predate the infection). Cell type and time point are not known.

This clonotype was detected a few times. CDR3 in DNA: TGTGCCTGGGCTCCGGGACAGGGTTACAACGAGCAGTACTTC. Translation: CAWAPGQGYNEQYF. The rearrangement uses TRBV30 and TRBJ2-7; 9 bases align to TRBD1. From germline, CDR1 is GTSNPN and CDR2 SVGIG (reference sequence). V lost 5 bases and J lost 5; bases outside the gene matches: 10. The CDR3 length is 14 residues.

This sequence joins TRBV7-9 and TRBJ2-1; possible D gene TRBD2, 6 bases. Trimming stripped 5 bases from V and 7 bases from J, with 21 bases between. This CDR3 is 16 amino acids long. CDR1 and CDR2 (germline): SEHNR, FQNEAQ (reference sequence). The CDR3 sequence: CASSARQGGGGNEQFF. CDR3 nucleotides: TGTGCCAGCAGCGCCCGCCAGGGAGGTGGGGGTAATGAGCAGTTCTTC.

In its sample, this clonotype was seen a few times. CDR3 bases: TGTGCCAGCAGCTTCGGCGGGAGTCGCTACGAGCAGTACTTC. This gives the protein CASSFGGSRYEQYF. The gene calls are TRBV7-9 and TRBJ2-7; 7 positions agree with TRBD2. J gave up 3 bases and V 3 bases, and 5 bases lay outside the gene matches. The CDR3 covers 14 residues. Germline lookup yields CDR1 SEHNR and CDR2 FQNEAQ (reference sequence). Drawing the rest from reference TRBV7-9 and TRBJ2-7, the complete variable domain is DTGVSQNPRHKITKRGQNVTFRCDPISEHNRLYWYRQTLGQGPEFLTYFQNEAQLEKSRLLSDRFSAERPKGSFSTLEIQRTEQGDSAMYLCASSFGGSRYEQYFGPGTRLTVT.

This clonotype was counted a few times. The chain combines TRBV20-1 with TRBJ1-5; D possibly corresponds to TRBD1 (6 bases). The CDR3 contains 16 residues. V was pared by 2 bases and J by 1 base, with 15 bases between. Germline-derived CDR1 and CDR2 are DFQATT and SNEGSKA (reference sequence). The CDR3 DNA reads TGCAGTGCTAGACATCTAGACAGGCCCAGCAATCAGCCCCAGCATTTT. This gives the protein CSARHLDRPSNQPQHF.

The chain uses TRBV2 and TRBJ2-3, with 8 positions matching TRBD1. CDR1 is SNHLY, CDR2 FYNNEI, per germline. The CDR3 extends over 14 amino acids. V was clipped by 6 bases and J by 3 bases; unmatched bases: 5. The CDR3 sequence is CASSRTGITDTQYF. CDR3 nucleotide sequence: TGTGCCAGCAGCCGGACAGGGATAACAGATACGCAGTATTTT.

Ten or more counts support this clonotype. The chain has TRBV24-1 and TRBJ2-2, with D maybe TRBD2 (6 bases). CDR1 and CDR2 (germline): KGHDR, SFDVKD. Deletions cut 7 bases from V and 5 bases from J, with 7 bases between. CDR3 length: 12 amino acids. The CDR3 loop reads CATSRGTGELFF. CDR3 in DNA: TGTGCCACCAGCCGGGGGACCGGGGAGCTGTTTTTT.

The chain employs TRBV29-1 and TRBJ2-7; 11 nucleotides line up with TRBD1. This CDR3 is built from 14 residues. The J segment lost 5 bases and the V segment lost 7 bases, leaving 10 bases of the junction unmatched. From germline, CDR1 is SQVTM and CDR2 ANQGSEA. CDR3 sequence (DNA): TGCAGCGGGGGGACAGGGGGACTGTTCCACGAGCAGTACTTC. This translates into CSGGTGGLFHEQYF.

V gene TRBV4-3 combines with J gene TRBJ2-7, with D unresolved. Trimming took off 3 bases at V and 4 bases at J, with 22 bases between the two ends. Germline V lookup: CDR1 LGHNA, CDR2 YSLEER. CDR3 length: 17 amino acids. The CDR3 spells CASSHPAGPDGRYEQYF. The CDR3 DNA is TGCGCCAGCAGCCATCCCGCCGGGCCCGACGGGCGATACGAGCAGTACTTC.

In its sample, this clonotype was seen once. V is TRBV4-1 and J is TRBJ2-3; weak D call: TRBD1 (5 bases). Between the trimmed V and J ends, which lost 1 base and 6 bases, there was a span of 8 bases. Germline values: CDR1 MGHRA, CDR2 YSYEKL. CDR3 length: 13 residues. The CDR3 sequence is CASSQVQGDTQYF. The CDR3 bases are TGCGCCAGCAGCCAAGTTCAGGGTGATACGCAGTATTTT.

V and J are TRBV7-9 and TRBJ2-1; 7 nucleotides line up with TRBD2. This CDR3 comprises 13 residues. Germline CDR1 is SEHNR and CDR2 is FQNEAQ (reference sequence). The CDR3 DNA reads as TGTGCTGCCGGGACTACCGGCCCGAATGAGCAGTTCTTC. Translated: CAAGTTGPNEQFF.

This clonotype has only a few counts. The chain is built from TRBV15 and TRBJ2-7; 8 nucleotides align to TRBD2. From germline, CDR1 is LNHNV and CDR2 YYDKDF (reference sequence). The CDR3 loop spans 15 amino acids. The V segment lost 0 bases and the J segment 6 bases; nucleotides outside the gene matches: 7. The CDR3 DNA sequence: TGTGCCACCAGCAGAGATTCTGCGGGAGGAAGCGAGCAGTACTTC. Its translation is CATSRDSAGGSEQYF.

Only a few counts were recorded for this clonotype. The chain carries TRBV5-1 and TRBJ2-3; 7 bases are a match to TRBD2. The CDR3 extends over 16 amino acids. CDR1 SGHRS and CDR2 YFSETQ come from the germline V gene. Trimming cost V 2 bases and J 0 bases; bases outside gene matches: 6. CDR3 protein: CASSFSSGTSTDTQYF. The CDR3 bases are TGCGCCAGCAGCTTCAGCAGCGGGACGAGCACAGATACGCAGTATTTT.

The CDR3 protein is CASARGGDYNEQFF. In nucleotides, the CDR3 is TGCGCCAGCGCACGAGGGGGGGACTACAATGAGCAGTTCTTC. The gene calls are TRBV5-1 and TRBJ2-1; perhaps TRBD2 as D (7 bases). V lost 7 bases and J lost 3, with 14 bases in between. Per the germline V gene, CDR1 is SGHRS and CDR2 is YFSETQ. The CDR3 loop spans 14 amino acids.

This clonotype was recorded a few times. The CDR3 DNA reads TGTGCCAGCAGGCGGACAGGGGACCCCGAGCAGTACTTC. Translation gives CASRRTGDPEQYF. The V and J genes are TRBV12-3 or TRBV12-4 and TRBJ2-7; TRBD1 agrees at 9 bases. This CDR3 has 13 amino acids. Trimming removed 6 bases from V and 6 bases from J; junction bases left unmatched: 6.

The chain uses TRBV4-2 and TRBJ2-7; TRBD1 is a possible D gene (6 bases). This CDR3 is built from 15 residues. The V end lost 3 bases, the J end lost 3 bases, and 15 bases lay between the germline ends. Germline V gene sequence: CDR1 LGHNA, CDR2 YNFKEQ. CDR3 nucleotide sequence: TGTGCCAGCAGCCAGAGCCCCAGGGGTATCTACGAGCAGTACTTC. Translating gives CASSQSPRGIYEQYF.

This clonotype occurred once. The chain has TRBV15 and TRBJ2-1; no definite D call. The germline V gene has CDR1 LNHNV and CDR2 YYDKDF (reference sequence). The CDR3 consists of 15 residues. Deletions cut 0 bases from V and 4 bases from J, with 10 bases between. CDR3 DNA: TGTGCCACCAGCAGAGACCCGGCTAGTTACAATGAGCAGTTCTTC. As protein: CATSRDPASYNEQFF.